What follows describes a single T cell receptor (beta chain). Its specificity is not known. CDR3 length: 12 amino acids. V was trimmed by 3 bases and J by 2 bases, leaving 4 bases between them. CDR1 and CDR2 (germline): MNHNS, SASEGT. This table comes from immunoSEQ multiplex PCR, and its TCRdb copy is limited to in-frame clones, with some not included. The repertoire holds tens of thousands of clones, with under 95% as singletons. The sample is drawn from a study of graft-versus-host responses after intestinal transplantation. This clonotype was sampled from a human donor who was the organ donor for an intestinal transplant. The specimen was unstimulated CD8+ T cells sorted from spleen or lymph node cells, collected before transplant. The V call is TRBV6-1, the J call TRBJ1-2; no firm D call. The chain's CDR3 is CASSEVNYGYTF. The DNA of the CDR3 is TGTGCCAGCAGTGAGGTGAACTATGGCTACACCTTC.